This T cell receptor beta chain was captured in a study of identical twins. Template switching introduced a universal primer site, and the cDNA bore unique molecular identifiers. One entry per CDR3 protein results from TCRdb running MiXCR on the 5' RACE reads. The sample has approximately 600,000 distinct CDR3 sequences; 9% to 10% are singletons. Study-level results: Those out-of-frame alpha sequences shared by twins showed an excess of low generation probability.

In this sample, this clonotype turned up a few times. Its antigen is currently unknown. Every one of the donors was a healthy Caucasian. This CDR3 is built from 12 residues. Germline V gene sequence: CDR1 DFQATT, CDR2 SNEGSKA (reference sequence). V dropped 7 bases and J dropped 6 bases, with 15 bases sitting between them. The data were also submitted as part of a second study, on yellow fever vaccine responses in identical twins.

The chain combines TRBV20-1 with TRBJ1-2; D may be TRBD1 (5 bases). The origin of this receptor is a woman aged 18-30 years in good health. The sequencing input was PBMCs. The CDR3 region has the DNA TGCAGTGGAATTCGACGGGACGATGGCTACACCTTC. As protein: CSGIRRDDGYTF.